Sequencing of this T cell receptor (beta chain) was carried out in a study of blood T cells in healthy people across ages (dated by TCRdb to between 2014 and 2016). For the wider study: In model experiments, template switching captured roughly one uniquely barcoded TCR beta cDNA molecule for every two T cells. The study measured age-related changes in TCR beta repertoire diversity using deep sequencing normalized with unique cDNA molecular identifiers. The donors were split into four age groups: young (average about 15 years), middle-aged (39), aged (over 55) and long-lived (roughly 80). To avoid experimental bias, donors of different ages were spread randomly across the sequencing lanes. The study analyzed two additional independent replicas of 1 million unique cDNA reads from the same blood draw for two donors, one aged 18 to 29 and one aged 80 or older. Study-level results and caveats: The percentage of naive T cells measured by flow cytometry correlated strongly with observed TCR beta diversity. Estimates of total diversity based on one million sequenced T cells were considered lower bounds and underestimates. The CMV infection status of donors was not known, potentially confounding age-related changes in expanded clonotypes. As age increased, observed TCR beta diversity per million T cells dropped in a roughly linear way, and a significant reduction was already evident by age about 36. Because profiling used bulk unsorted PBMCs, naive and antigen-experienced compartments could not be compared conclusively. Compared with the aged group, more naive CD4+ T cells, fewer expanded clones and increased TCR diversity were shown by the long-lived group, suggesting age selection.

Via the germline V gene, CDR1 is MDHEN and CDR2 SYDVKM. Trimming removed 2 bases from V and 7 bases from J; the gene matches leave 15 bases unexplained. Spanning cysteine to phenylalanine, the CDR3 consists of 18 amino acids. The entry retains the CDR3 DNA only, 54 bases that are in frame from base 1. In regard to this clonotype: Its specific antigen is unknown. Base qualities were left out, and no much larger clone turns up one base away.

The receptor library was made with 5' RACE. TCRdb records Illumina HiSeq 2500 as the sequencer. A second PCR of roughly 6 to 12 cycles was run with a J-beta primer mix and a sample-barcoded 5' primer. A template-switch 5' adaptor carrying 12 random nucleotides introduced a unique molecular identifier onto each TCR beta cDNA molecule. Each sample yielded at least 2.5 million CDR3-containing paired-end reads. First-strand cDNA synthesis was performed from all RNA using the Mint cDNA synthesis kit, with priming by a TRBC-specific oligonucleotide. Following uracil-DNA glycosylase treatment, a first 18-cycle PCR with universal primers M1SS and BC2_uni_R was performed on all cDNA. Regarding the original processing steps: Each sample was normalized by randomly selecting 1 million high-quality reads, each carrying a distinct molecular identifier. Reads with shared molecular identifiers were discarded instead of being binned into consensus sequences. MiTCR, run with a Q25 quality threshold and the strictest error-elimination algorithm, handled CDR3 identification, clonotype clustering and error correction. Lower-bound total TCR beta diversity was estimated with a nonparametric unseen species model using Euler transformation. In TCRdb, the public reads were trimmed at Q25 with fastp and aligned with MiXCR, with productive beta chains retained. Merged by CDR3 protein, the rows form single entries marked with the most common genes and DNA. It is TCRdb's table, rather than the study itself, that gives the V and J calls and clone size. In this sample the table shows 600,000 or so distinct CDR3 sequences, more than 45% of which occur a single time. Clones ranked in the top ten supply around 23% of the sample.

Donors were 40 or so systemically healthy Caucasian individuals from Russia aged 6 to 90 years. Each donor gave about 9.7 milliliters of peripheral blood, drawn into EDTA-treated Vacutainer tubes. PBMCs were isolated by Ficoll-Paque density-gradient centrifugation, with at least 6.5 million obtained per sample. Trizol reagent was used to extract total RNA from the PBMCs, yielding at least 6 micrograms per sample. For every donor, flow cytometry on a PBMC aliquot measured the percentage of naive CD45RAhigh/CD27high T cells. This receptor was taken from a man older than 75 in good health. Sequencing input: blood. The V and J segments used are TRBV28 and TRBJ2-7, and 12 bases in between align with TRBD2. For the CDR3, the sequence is CASSLPFLAGGGYNEQYF. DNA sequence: TGTGCCAGCAGTTTACCCTTTCTAGCGGGAGGGGGATACAATGAGCAGTACTTC.